This entry lists 13 T cell receptor beta chains sequenced from one sample in a study of cytomegalovirus exposure and HLA in healthy donors. Sequenced by immunoSEQ multiplex PCR; TCRdb stores in-frame clones only, minus some. The sample holds about 330,000 clones, 86% seen once. The sequenced material came from PBMCs. The receptors stem from a woman aged 18-29 years in good health and CMV-seronegative.

The chain is built from TRBV6-5 and TRBJ1-2, with D perhaps TRBD1 (5 bases). Germline V CDR1 and CDR2: MNHEY, SVGAGI. V gave up 5 bases and J gave up 2 bases, with 9 bases separating them. The CDR3 has 13 residues. CDR3 in amino acids: CASSRGGNYGYTF. As DNA, the CDR3 is TGTGCCAGCAGTCGCGGGGGGAACTATGGCTACACCTTC.

The chain links TRBV7-2 to TRBJ2-5; 10 nucleotides align to TRBD2. This CDR3 is 16 amino acids long. The V and J ends lost 2 bases and 1 base, in that order; junction bases with no gene match: 4. Germline V gene sequence: CDR1 SGHTA, CDR2 FQGNSA. This CDR3 reads CASSLWLAGGQETQYF. The CDR3 nucleotides read TGTGCCAGCAGCTTATGGTTAGCGGGGGGCCAAGAGACCCAGTACTTC.

The V and J genes are TRBV29-1 and TRBJ2-1, with 9 nucleotides matching TRBD2. With V trimmed by 5 bases and J by 6 bases, 14 bases remained unmatched. Germline V gene data show CDR1 as SQVTM and CDR2 as ANQGSEA. The CDR3 is made up of 16 amino acids. The CDR3, as DNA: TGCAGCGTTTCCGGGACTAGCCAAGGGGGGTTCAATGAGCAGTTCTTC. It yields the protein CSVSGTSQGGFNEQFF.

This chain links TRBV19 with TRBJ2-1; the match to TRBD1 covers 8 bases. V lost 1 base, J lost 4 bases, and 3 bases stayed unmatched. Germline assignment: CDR1 LNHDA and CDR2 SQIVND (reference sequence). The CDR3 is 15 residues long. The CDR3 DNA reads as TGTGCCAGTAGTATAGCGGGACAGGCTTACAATGAGCAGTTCTTC. Protein product: CASSIAGQAYNEQFF.

The genes are TRBV4-2 and TRBJ1-3; no reliable D call. V was clipped by 0 bases and J by 0 bases, with 12 bases between them. This CDR3 has 17 residues. Per germline, CDR1 LGHNA and CDR2 YNFKEQ. The CDR3 sequence: CASSQEVGGISGNTIYF. As DNA, the CDR3 is TGTGCCAGCAGCCAAGAAGTAGGCGGAATCTCTGGAAACACCATATATTTT.

The J gene is TRBJ1-2, the V gene TRBV19; 12 bases line up with TRBD1. J was trimmed by 7 bases and V by 5 bases; bases with no gene match: 11. CDR1 and CDR2 from the germline V gene are LNHDA and SQIVND (reference sequence). The CDR3 is made up of 16 amino acids. The CDR3 region is CASSVQGQGAYGGYTF. The DNA of the CDR3 is TGTGCCAGTAGTGTACAGGGACAGGGGGCTTACGGTGGCTACACCTTC.

This sequence joins TRBV4-3 and TRBJ1-4, with no clear D. This CDR3 comprises 15 residues. Per the germline V gene, CDR1 is LGHNA and CDR2 is YSLEER. Deletions cut 4 bases from V and 8 bases from J, with 17 bases between. The CDR3: CASSPEGGIGEKLFF. DNA for the CDR3: TGCGCCAGCAGCCCAGAGGGCGGGATAGGGGAAAAACTGTTTTTT.

The chain joins TRBV4-2 to TRBJ1-4, with D possibly being TRBD1 (6 bases). Trimming pared 0 bases from V and 2 bases from J, leaving 13 bases between. This CDR3 region has 17 residues. CDR1 is LGHNA and CDR2 is YNFKEQ in the germline V gene. CDR3 region: CASSQETHRVTNEKLFF. CDR3 coding DNA: TGTGCCAGCAGCCAAGAAACTCACAGGGTTACTAATGAAAAACTGTTTTTT.

This clone was counted once. V and J are TRBV4-3 and TRBJ2-7, with 10 bases matching TRBD2. V dropped 0 bases and J dropped 0; count of bases not matched to a gene: 8. Germline V lookup: CDR1 LGHNA, CDR2 YSLEER. The CDR3 is 18 residues long. CDR3: CASSQDASGSSPSYEQYF. Here the CDR3 DNA reads TGCGCCAGCAGCCAAGATGCTAGCGGGAGTTCCCCCTCCTACGAGCAGTACTTC.

The rearrangement uses TRBV7-2 and TRBJ2-7; 9 nucleotides match TRBD2. CDR1 is SGHTA and CDR2 is FQGNSA in the germline V gene. CDR3 size: 15 residues. With 2 bases clipped from V and 1 base from J, the junction kept 3 bases outside the gene matches. The chain's CDR3 is CASSLSAGGSYEQYF. CDR3 DNA sequence: TGTGCCAGCAGCTTATCTGCGGGAGGGTCCTACGAGCAGTACTTC.

The chain links TRBV5-6 to TRBJ2-5; a possible D gene is TRBD2 (5 bases). V lost 2 bases and J 3 bases, leaving 11 bases between the germline ends. Germline-derived CDR1 and CDR2 are SGHDT and YYEEEE. This CDR3 region has 14 residues. CDR3 DNA: TGTGCCAGCAGCTTTGCCGGAGGAGAAGAGACCCAGTACTTC. Amino acids: CASSFAGGEETQYF.

This clone was picked up a small number of times. CDR3 protein: CSVDSDGGEQFF. The CDR3 bases are TGCAGCGTCGATTCTGACGGGGGTGAGCAGTTCTTC. This chain uses TRBV29-1 with TRBJ2-1; maybe TRBD2 (6 bases). The CDR3 has 12 amino acids. From germline, CDR1 is SQVTM and CDR2 ANQGSEA. V was trimmed by 6 bases and J by 9 bases, leaving 15 bases between them.

The chain links TRBV5-1 to TRBJ2-7; unclear D gene. The ends were cut back, 0 bases at V and 3 bases at J, with 4 bases in the middle. The CDR3 runs 12 residues. Germline assignment: CDR1 SGHRS and CDR2 YFSETQ. CDR3 DNA: TGCGCCAGCAGCTTGGACATCTACGAGCAGTACTTC. Translated, it gives CASSLDIYEQYF.